Reported below is one TCR beta chain. This entry belongs to a study of T cell responses to AZD1222 COVID-19 vaccine. This CDR3 has 13 amino acids. Germline V gene lookup returns CDR1 MDHEN and CDR2 SYDVKM. V was cut by 8 bases and J by 2 bases, with 10 bases left in between. Some clones are missing from TCRdb's copy, which holds only in-frame ones; the method was immunoSEQ multiplex PCR. The data show some 110,000 clones, with 88% seen just once and 4% to 4.5% held by the top ten. The chain combines TRBV28 with TRBJ2-1; no firm D call. The sequencing used peripheral blood, collected on day 0 of AZD1222 vaccination. The TCR sequence derives from an adult in good health. The CDR3 DNA follows: TGTGCCAGCTCTTTACAGACCTACAATGAGCAGTTCTTC. Residues: CASSLQTYNEQFF.